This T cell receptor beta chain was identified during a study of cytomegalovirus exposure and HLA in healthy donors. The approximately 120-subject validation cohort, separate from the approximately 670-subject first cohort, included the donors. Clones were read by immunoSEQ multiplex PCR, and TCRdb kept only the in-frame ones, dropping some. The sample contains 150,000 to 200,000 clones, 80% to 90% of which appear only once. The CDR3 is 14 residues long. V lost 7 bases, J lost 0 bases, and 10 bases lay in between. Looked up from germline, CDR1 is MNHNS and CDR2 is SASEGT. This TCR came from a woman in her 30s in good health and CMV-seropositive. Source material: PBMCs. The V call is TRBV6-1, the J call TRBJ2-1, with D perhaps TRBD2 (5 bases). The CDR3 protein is CASTVRDSYNEQFF. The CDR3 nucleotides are TGTGCCAGCACCGTACGGGACTCCTACAATGAGCAGTTCTTC.